A single sample gave rise to the 4 T cell receptor beta chains below, sequenced in a study of identifying expanded T cells in peripheral blood. Profiling relied on immunoSEQ multiplex PCR, and the TCRdb table lists in-frame clones only, not all of them. This sample yields roughly 56,000 clones, of which about 83% are seen a single time; about a sixth belongs to the top ten. Sequenced sample: blood. The origin of the receptors is a person aged 18 to 70 in good health.

The V call is TRBV10-2, the J call TRBJ2-3; TRBD2 matches 7 bases. This CDR3 comprises 15 residues. The ends lost 4 bases at V and 2 bases at J; junction bases unmatched: 6. Germline lookup yields CDR1 WSHSY and CDR2 SAAADI. The CDR3 region has the DNA TGCGCCAGCAGTGTCGGGCGGGGGACCACAGATACGCAGTATTTT. Translation: CASSVGRGTTDTQYF.

This sequence joins TRBV2 and TRBJ2-7, with D possibly being TRBD1 or TRBD2 (5 bases each). The CDR3 extends over 13 amino acids. Germline CDR1 is SNHLY and CDR2 is FYNNEI. Trimming left V 6 bases short and J 4 bases short, with 13 bases between. The CDR3 region has the DNA TGTGCCAGCAGGGACACCGGGAAATACGAGCAGTACGTC. It codes for CASRDTGKYEQYV.

The rearrangement uses TRBV6-5 and TRBJ1-1; 9 bases line up with TRBD1. V gave up 4 bases and J gave up 5 bases; unmatched junction bases: 5. CDR1 and CDR2 (germline): MNHEY, SVGAGI. The CDR3 is 14 residues long. As DNA, the CDR3 is TGTGCCAGCAGTTCCACAGGGGGCTGGACTGAAGCTTTCTTT. Translating it yields CASSSTGGWTEAFF.

The genes are TRBV10-3 and TRBJ1-1, with TRBD1 matching 8 bases. The CDR3 is 13 residues long. Germline assignment: CDR1 ENHRY and CDR2 SYGVKD. The V gene end was trimmed by 8 bases and the J gene end by 6 bases; junction bases not matched to a gene: 8. As DNA, the CDR3 is TGTGCCATCTCATTGGACAGGGTTTCTGAAGCTTTCTTT. Amino acid sequence: CAISLDRVSEAFF.